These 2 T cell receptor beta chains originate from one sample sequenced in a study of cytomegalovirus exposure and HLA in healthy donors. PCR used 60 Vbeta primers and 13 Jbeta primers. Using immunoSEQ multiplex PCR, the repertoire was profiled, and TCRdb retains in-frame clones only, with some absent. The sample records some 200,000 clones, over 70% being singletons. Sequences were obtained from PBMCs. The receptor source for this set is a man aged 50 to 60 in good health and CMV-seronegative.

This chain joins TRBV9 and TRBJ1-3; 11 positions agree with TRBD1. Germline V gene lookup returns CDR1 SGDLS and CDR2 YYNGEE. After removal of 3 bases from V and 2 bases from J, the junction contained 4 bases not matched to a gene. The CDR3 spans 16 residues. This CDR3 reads CASSAVGQGAGNTIYF. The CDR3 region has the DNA TGTGCCAGCAGCGCGGTGGGACAGGGGGCTGGAAACACCATATATTTT.

The CDR3 DNA is TGTGCCAGCTTGAGGACAAGCTCGTATGGCTACACCTTC. This sequence encodes CASLRTSSYGYTF. This chain links TRBV2 with TRBJ1-2, with D tentatively TRBD1 (5 bases). The length of the CDR3 is 13 residues. Germline CDR1 reads SNHLY; CDR2 reads FYNNEI. The V end lost 8 bases, the J end lost 5 bases, and 15 bases lay between the germline ends.